Given below is one T cell receptor beta chain in context. Its antigen is unknown. No qualities accompany the bases; no much larger clone lies one base away. Counted from cysteine to phenylalanine, this CDR3 has 15 amino acids. The read is trimmed to its CDR3 DNA, 45 bases read in frame from base 1. CDR1 and CDR2 (MNHEY, SVGEGT) derive from the germline V gene. At the junction V is shortened by 5 bases and J by 3 bases; bases outside the gene matches: 6. Each collaborating institution followed its own protocols to collect whole blood in K2EDTA tubes. Collaborator samples were shipped for TCRbeta analysis as frozen whole blood, isolated PBMCs, or DNA extracted from either sample type. This entry belongs to a study of blood T cell repertoires in COVID-19 (dated by TCRdb to about 2020). Concerning the study at large: Samples from collaborators originated in the United States, Italy and Spain and spanned both the acute and convalescent phases of COVID-19. Nearly every sample came with metadata listing a de-identified subject ID, COVID-19 status, age in years and sex. The repertoires were made available in a free public database intended to serve as a resource for research on the immune response to SARS-CoV-2. Samples were obtained from the ongoing ImmuneRACE study (first 160 participants) and from over 1,000 subjects provided by 6 global collaborators. Where available, HLA class I and class II types were taken from metadata supplied by the sample provider and were not determined by assay-based typing. The material from the prospective study consisted of cDNA or gDNA derived from T cells, B-cell-depleted T cells, or PBMCs. Deeply sampled blood TCRbeta repertoires from subjects exposed to, actively infected with, or recovered from COVID-19 were included in the dataset.

The investigation overall reported the following: The amount of clinical and demographic metadata varied by source and participant and was provided uncurated.

The immunoSEQ Assay, a bias-controlled multiplex PCR, was used to amplify TCRbeta CDR3 regions from genomic DNA. Per the authors' processing: Within the assay, amplification of reference gene primers was used to estimate how many nucleated cells each sample contained. Sequence reads were collapsed and filtered to measure the absolute abundance of every unique TCRbeta CDR3 rearrangement. Productive Simpson clonality was computed per sample as the square root of Simpson's diversity index over productive rearrangements. This is the immuneACCESS table as TCRdb keeps it, with only in-frame sequences that have V and J called. A part of the clones is gone; compared with another copy, unresolved V genes explain less than half, and the rest is unexplained. V, J and clone size reflect that table, while D and trimming were determined from the DNA. The sample table holds about 150,000 clones, of which about 80% were seen once. The ten largest clones add up to approximately 0.5% of the sample.

The chain uses TRBV6-2 or TRBV6-3 and TRBJ2-2; 7 junctional bases match TRBD1. Sequenced material: peripheral blood. This receptor was identified in a man in his sixties with acute or convalescent COVID-19. CDR3 region: CASSNTGADTGELFF. The DNA sequence follows: TGTGCCAGCAGTAACACAGGGGCCGACACCGGGGAGCTGTTTTTT.